The 14 T cell receptor beta chains in this list originate from one sample, sequenced in a study of CD8 T cells in Susac syndrome. Reverse transcription of roughly 0.5 to 1 ug RNA was carried out with random hexamers. Using its own MiXCR run on the immunoSEQ multiplex PCR reads, TCRdb lists one record per CDR3 protein. The sample carries approximately 190,000 distinct CDR3 sequences, 85% to 95% recorded once. Sequencing was performed on CD8+ T cells from PBMCs. These receptors were collected from a human donor with Susac syndrome.

The chain couples TRBV27 to TRBJ1-5; D unresolved. The CDR3 has 16 residues. Between the trimmed V and J ends, which lost 5 bases and 0 bases, there was a span of 14 bases. CDR1 MNHEY and CDR2 SMNVEV come from the germline V gene (reference sequence). In DNA, the CDR3 is TGTGCCAGCAGTCCCTCGTCCGGATATAGCAATCAGCCCCAGCATTTT. Protein: CASSPSSGYSNQPQHF.

In this sample, this clonotype turned up once. The genes are TRBV19 and TRBJ1-1; TRBD1 might be the D (5 bases). The CDR3 totals 13 residues. Deletions cut 3 bases from V and 10 bases from J, with 15 bases between. Germline CDR1 LNHDA, CDR2 SQIVND (reference sequence). CDR3 sequence: CASSILYGGGAFF. The CDR3 DNA follows: TGTGCCAGTAGTATTTTGTACGGGGGAGGAGCTTTCTTT.

The chain employs TRBV30 and TRBJ1-2, with D unresolved. Germline V gives CDR1 GTSNPN, CDR2 SVGIG (reference sequence). The CDR3 is made up of 17 amino acids. V gave up 3 bases and J gave up 1 base, with 21 bases separating them. CDR3 sequence reads: CAWSLHLFGQVNYGYTF. In DNA, the CDR3 is TGTGCCTGGAGCCTCCATTTGTTTGGGCAGGTTAACTATGGCTACACCTTC.

The chain carries TRBV11-2 and TRBJ2-1; 9 bases are shared with TRBD2. Per the germline V gene, CDR1 is SGHAT and CDR2 is FQNNGV. This CDR3 is built from 16 residues. Trimming cost V 1 base and J 5 bases; bases outside gene matches: 6. CDR3 bases: TGTGCCAGCAGCTTAGTCCTTGTAGCGGGGGACAATGAGCAGTTCTTC. It is translated as CASSLVLVAGDNEQFF.

The count of this clonotype is one. This sequence joins TRBV20-1 and TRBJ1-1; tentative D call: TRBD1 (6 bases). V lost 6 bases to trimming and J lost 1 base, with 12 bases between them. Germline CDR1 and CDR2: DFQATT and SNEGSKA (reference sequence). The CDR3 covers 13 residues. In DNA, the CDR3 is TGCAGTGCCGATACAGGGACGAACACTGAAGCTTTCTTT. Protein: CSADTGTNTEAFF.

This chain links TRBV6-1 with TRBJ2-1; TRBD2 matches at 10 bases. This CDR3 comprises 15 residues. Germline V CDR1 and CDR2: MNHNS, SASEGT. J gave up 4 bases and V 5 bases, and 5 bases lay outside the gene matches. The CDR3 coding sequence is TGTGCCAGCAGTCCACTAGCGGGAACATACAATGAGCAGTTCTTC. Translated: CASSPLAGTYNEQFF.

This chain connects TRBV3-1 to TRBJ1-5, with D maybe TRBD1 (5 bases). Germline CDR1 is LGHDT and CDR2 is YNNKEL (reference sequence). V lost 1 base and J lost 6, with 13 bases in between. The CDR3 covers 15 residues. CDR3 coding DNA: TGTGCCAGCAGCCAAGGCCAGGGCGGGGTTCAGCCCCAGCATTTT. Translating gives CASSQGQGGVQPQHF.

The genes are TRBV29-1 and TRBJ1-1, with 8 bases fitting TRBD1. V trimming: 6 bases; J trimming: 0 bases; junction bases outside the gene matches: 3. This CDR3 region has 13 residues. CDR1 SQVTM and CDR2 ANQGSEA come from the germline V gene. The CDR3 bases are TGCAGCGTGAGGACAGGGCTGAACACTGAAGCTTTCTTT. Protein sequence: CSVRTGLNTEAFF.

The chain recombines TRBV20-1 with TRBJ2-1; a possible D gene is TRBD2 (6 bases). This CDR3 region has 16 residues. V dropped 4 bases and J dropped 8 bases, with 24 bases sitting between them. From germline, CDR1 is DFQATT and CDR2 SNEGSKA (reference sequence). CDR3 sequence (DNA): TGCAGTGCTACATTGGGAGGAGCGATGGGGGTGGATGAGCAGTTCTTC. Its protein is CSATLGGAMGVDEQFF.

The chain employs TRBV4-1 and TRBJ2-7; 8 bases are a match to TRBD1. Trimming cost V 2 bases and J 0 bases; bases outside gene matches: 3. This CDR3 region has 15 residues. Germline V gene data show CDR1 as MGHRA and CDR2 as YSYEKL. The CDR3 nucleotides are TGCGCCAGCAGCCAATGGGACAGGAGCTCCTACGAGCAGTACTTC. This gives the protein CASSQWDRSSYEQYF.

This chain connects TRBV25-1 to TRBJ1-1, with D perhaps TRBD1 (5 bases). The CDR3 has 13 residues. Germline V gene data show CDR1 as MGHDK and CDR2 as SYGVNS. Deletions cut 4 bases from V and 4 bases from J, with 10 bases between. For the CDR3, the DNA is TGTGCCAGCAGTGGGGGGTCAGGCACTGAAGCTTTCTTT. Its protein is CASSGGSGTEAFF.

The chain recombines TRBV5-1 with TRBJ2-3; D might be TRBD1 (6 bases). V lost 0 bases and J lost 6, with 11 bases in between. In germline, CDR1 is SGHRS, CDR2 YFSETQ. CDR3 length: 14 residues. The CDR3 DNA follows: TGCGCCAGCAGCTTGGCGACAGGCCCTGATACGCAGTATTTT. Translated: CASSLATGPDTQYF.

The chain uses TRBV7-9 and TRBJ2-5, with D perhaps TRBD1 (5 bases). From germline, CDR1 is SEHNR and CDR2 FQNEAQ (reference sequence). Trimming cost V 2 bases and J 0 bases, with 10 bases left between them. The CDR3 extends over 15 amino acids. DNA of the CDR3: TGTGCCAGCAGCTTATGGGGCGACTACCAAGAGACCCAGTACTTC. Translating gives CASSLWGDYQETQYF.

The genes are TRBV11-2 and TRBJ2-7, with 9 bases identical to TRBD1. CDR1 SGHAT and CDR2 FQNNGV come from the germline V gene. The CDR3 runs to 15 residues. With 5 bases clipped from V and 7 bases from J, the junction kept 12 bases outside the gene matches. This chain's CDR3 is CASSPTGGDLWEQYF. CDR3 coding DNA: TGTGCCAGCAGCCCGACAGGGGGGGACCTCTGGGAGCAGTACTTC. The complete variable domain, with remaining parts taken from reference TRBV11-2 and TRBJ2-7, reads EAGVAQSPRYKIIEKRQSVAFWCNPISGHATLYWYQQILGQGPKLLIQFQNNGVVDDSQLPKDRFSAERLKGVDSTLKIQPAKLEDSAVYLCASSPTGGDLWEQYFGPGTRLTVT.